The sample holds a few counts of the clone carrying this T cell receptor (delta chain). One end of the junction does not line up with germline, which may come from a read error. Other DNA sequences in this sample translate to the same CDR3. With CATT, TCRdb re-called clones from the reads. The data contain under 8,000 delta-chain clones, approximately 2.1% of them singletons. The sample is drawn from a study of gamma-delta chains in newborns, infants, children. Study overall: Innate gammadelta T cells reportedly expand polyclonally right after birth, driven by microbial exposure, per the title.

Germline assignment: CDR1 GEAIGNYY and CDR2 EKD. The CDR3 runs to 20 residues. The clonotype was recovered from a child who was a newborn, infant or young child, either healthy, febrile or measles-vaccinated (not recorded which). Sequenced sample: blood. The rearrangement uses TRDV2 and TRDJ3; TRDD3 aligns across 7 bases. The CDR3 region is CACAGTRMGIVPWDTRQMFF. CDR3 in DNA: TGTGCCTGTGCTGGGACTAGGATGGGGATAGTCCCCTGGGACACCCGCCAGATGTTTTTC.